This is a list of T cell receptor beta chains from one sample in a study of cytomegalovirus exposure and HLA in healthy donors. Clones were read by immunoSEQ multiplex PCR, and TCRdb kept only the in-frame ones, dropping some. The sample lists around 93,000 clones, less than 80% seen once, with about 3% in the top ten. Input material: PBMCs. The receptors derive from a woman aged 40 to 55 in good health and CMV-seronegative. CDR3s leave out the opening cysteine and the closing phenylalanine or tryptophan.

J: TRBJ1-2
length: 14
V: TRBV19
CDR3: ASSLRDRKTNYGYT

J: TRBJ2-3
length: 12
V: TRBV7-2
CDR3: ASSSSGLIDTQY

J: TRBJ1-5
length: 15
V: TRBV2
CDR3: ASRFGTGGAGRQPQH

J: TRBJ2-7
length: 13
V: TRBV7-9
CDR3: SSSKTRLGTFEQY

J: TRBJ1-5
length: 15
V: TRBV28
CDR3: ASRQGQGNRFNQPQH

J: TRBJ1-5
length: 13
V: TRBV9
CDR3: ASSVGTREGEPQH

J: TRBJ2-1
length: 14
V: TRBV18
CDR3: ASSPAGLLSYNEQF

J: TRBJ2-4
length: 12
V: TRBV2
CDR3: ASRSGTVLNIQY

J: -
length: 11
V: TRBV29-1
CDR3: SVEDGFSYEQY

J: TRBJ1-2
length: 12
V: TRBV6-1
CDR3: ASRPITGPYGYT

J: TRBJ1-1
length: 11
V: TRBV2
CDR3: ASTTGKGTEAF

J: TRBJ1-1
length: 12
V: TRBV19
CDR3: ATTEWGPNTEAF

J: TRBJ2-3
length: 13
V: TRBV27
CDR3: ASRPSGRRPDTQY

J: TRBJ1-1
length: 11
V: TRBV5-1
CDR3: ASFDRGPAEAF

J: TRBJ2-1
length: 19
V: TRBV15
CDR3: ATSRGRLADFLKSSYNEQF

J: TRBJ2-1
length: 11
V: TRBV10-3
CDR3: ATSGQGVNEQF

J: TRBJ2-2
length: 15
V: TRBV25-1
CDR3: ASSGPRLAGVTGELF

J: TRBJ2-3
length: 13
V: TRBV28
CDR3: ASSLYAGSPDTQY

J: TRBJ2-7
length: 9
V: TRBV19
CDR3: ACRLGREQY

J: TRBJ2-3
length: 13
V: TRBV6-4
CDR3: ASSDRGGSTDTQY

J: TRBJ2-1
length: 15
V: TRBV9
CDR3: ASSVGSGRAYYNEQF

J: TRBJ2-5
length: 14
V: TRBV9
CDR3: ASSLGQGSRGETQY

J: TRBJ2-7
length: 14
V: TRBV27
CDR3: ASSRTPGQGAYEQY

J: TRBJ1-1
length: 13
V: TRBV4-3
CDR3: ASSQGQVMNTEAF

J: TRBJ2-5
length: 12
V: TRBV7-2
CDR3: ASSEGQGLETQY

J: TRBJ1-4
length: 12
V: TRBV9
CDR3: ASSVFAGSEKLF

J: TRBJ1-3
length: 13
V: TRBV27
CDR3: ASSPSGYSGNTIY

J: TRBJ1-1
length: 12
V: TRBV5-1
CDR3: ASSLAGGNTEAF

J: TRBJ1-2
length: 12
V: TRBV5-4
CDR3: ASSLPRQGRSYT

J: TRBJ2-2
length: 15
V: TRBV5-8
CDR3: ASSLGTYRGMAGELF

J: TRBJ1-5
length: 12
V: TRBV10-3
CDR3: AISEERRHQPQH

J: TRBJ2-5
length: 14
V: TRBV5-1
CDR3: ASSLRASGLQETQY

J: TRBJ2-5
length: 13
V: TRBV5-1
CDR3: ASSPGTSYQETQY

J: TRBJ2-1
length: 10
V: TRBV28
CDR3: ASSSGQGKEF

J: TRBJ2-2
length: 13
V: TRBV9
CDR3: ASSARPGGGGELF

J: TRBJ1-5
length: 13
V: TRBV7-2
CDR3: ASSLGRGGQEPQH

J: TRBJ2-1
length: 11
V: TRBV7-2
CDR3: ASSLGGRTEQF

J: TRBJ2-1
length: 15
V: TRBV4-1
CDR3: ASSLIAGPSSYNEQF

J: TRBJ1-3
length: 12
V: TRBV6-5
CDR3: ASSKRTRGNTIY

J: TRBJ2-1
length: 13
V: TRBV11-2
CDR3: ASSNLAGDYNEQF

J: TRBJ1-4
length: 13
V: TRBV2
CDR3: ASSPRDRVYEKLF

J: TRBJ1-2
length: 12
V: TRBV28
CDR3: ASIMTGEHDGYT

J: TRBJ2-5
length: 12
V: TRBV7-3
CDR3: ASSLLPSVETQY

J: TRBJ2-1
length: 18
V: TRBV28
CDR3: ASSSPRASGTRGGYNEQF

J: TRBJ1-5
length: 13
V: TRBV19
CDR3: ASSIKDRGNQPQH

J: TRBJ1-5
length: 11
V: TRBV19
CDR3: ASSMGKGQPQH

J: TRBJ2-1
length: 13
V: TRBV11-3
CDR3: ASSRTSGSDNEQF

J: TRBJ1-1
length: 12
V: TRBV6-6
CDR3: ASSMQGANTEAF

J: TRBJ2-4
length: 11
V: TRBV7-3
CDR3: ASSLYRGNIQY

J: TRBJ1-5
length: 14
V: TRBV7-9
CDR3: ASSLGRGAVNQPQH

J: TRBJ2-1
length: 11
V: TRBV5-1
CDR3: ASSSTNGDEQF

J: TRBJ1-4
length: 13
V: TRBV5-8
CDR3: ASSLGGRGGEKLF

J: TRBJ2-7
length: 13
V: TRBV19
CDR3: ASRQGLAVFYEQY

J: TRBJ2-1
length: 14
V: TRBV25-1
CDR3: ASSEEASFVYNEQF

J: TRBJ2-3
length: 14
V: TRBV4-3
CDR3: ASSGRLAGGGDTQY

J: TRBJ1-1
length: 11
V: TRBV30
CDR3: AWRTDAGLAAF

J: TRBJ2-1
length: 18
V: TRBV27
CDR3: ASSNFGTSGRSSSYNEQF